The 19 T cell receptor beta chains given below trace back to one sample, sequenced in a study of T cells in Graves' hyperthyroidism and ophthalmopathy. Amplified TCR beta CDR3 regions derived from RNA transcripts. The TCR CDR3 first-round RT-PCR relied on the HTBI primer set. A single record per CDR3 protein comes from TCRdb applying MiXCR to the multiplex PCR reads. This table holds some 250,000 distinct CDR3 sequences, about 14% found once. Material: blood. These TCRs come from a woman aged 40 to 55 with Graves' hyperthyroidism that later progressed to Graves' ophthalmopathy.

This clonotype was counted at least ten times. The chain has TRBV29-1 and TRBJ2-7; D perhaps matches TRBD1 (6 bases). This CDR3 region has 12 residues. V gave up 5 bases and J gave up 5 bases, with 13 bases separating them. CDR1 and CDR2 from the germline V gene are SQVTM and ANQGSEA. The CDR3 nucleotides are TGCAGCGTTCTCACAGGGATAAACGAGCAGTACTTC. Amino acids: CSVLTGINEQYF.

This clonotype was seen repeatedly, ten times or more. CDR3 amino acids: CASSQGTLLRTDTQYF. The CDR3 DNA follows: TGTGCCAGCAGCCAAGGGACCTTACTCCGCACAGATACGCAGTATTTT. This rearrangement joins TRBV3-1 to TRBJ2-3; D call uncertain. The V gene lost 1 base and the J gene lost 1 base, with 12 bases spanning the gap. There are 16 residues in the CDR3. The V gene's germline CDR1 is LGHDT and CDR2 YNNKEL (reference sequence).

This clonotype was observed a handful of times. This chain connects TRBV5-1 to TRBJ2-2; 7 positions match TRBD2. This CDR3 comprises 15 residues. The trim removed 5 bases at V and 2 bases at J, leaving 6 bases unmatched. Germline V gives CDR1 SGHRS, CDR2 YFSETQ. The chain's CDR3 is CASSSLADNTGELFF. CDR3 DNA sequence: TGCGCCAGCAGTTCTCTAGCGGATAACACCGGGGAGCTGTTTTTT.

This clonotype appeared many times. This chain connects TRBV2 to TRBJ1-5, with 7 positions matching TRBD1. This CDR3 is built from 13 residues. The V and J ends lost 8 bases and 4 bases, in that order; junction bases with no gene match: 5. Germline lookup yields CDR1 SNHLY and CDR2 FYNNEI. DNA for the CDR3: TGTGCCAGCGCCCAGGGGGGTAATCAGCCCCAGCATTTT. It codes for CASAQGGNQPQHF.

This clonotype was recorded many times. The CDR3 nucleotides read TGTGCCAGCAGCCCCCCGGGATCGCATGAGCAGTTCTTC. The encoded protein is CASSPPGSHEQFF. This chain joins TRBV7-3 and TRBJ2-1; tentatively, D is TRBD2 (5 bases). Germline CDR1 and CDR2: SGHTA and FQGTGA. This CDR3 spans 13 amino acids. V shed 5 bases and J shed 8 bases, with 13 bases lying between them.

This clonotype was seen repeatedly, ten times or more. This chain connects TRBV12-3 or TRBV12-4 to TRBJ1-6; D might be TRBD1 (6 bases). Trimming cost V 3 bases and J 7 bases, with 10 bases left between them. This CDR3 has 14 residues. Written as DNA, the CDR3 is TGTGCCAGCAGTTTGGGCCAGGGGAATTCACCCCTCCACTTT. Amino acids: CASSLGQGNSPLHF.

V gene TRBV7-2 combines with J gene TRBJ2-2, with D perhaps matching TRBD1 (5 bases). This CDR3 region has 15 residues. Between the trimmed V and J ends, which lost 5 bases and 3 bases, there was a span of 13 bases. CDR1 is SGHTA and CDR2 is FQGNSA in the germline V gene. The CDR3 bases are TGTGCCAGCAGCCCCGAAGTCAGGGACACCGGGGAGCTGTTTTTT. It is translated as CASSPEVRDTGELFF. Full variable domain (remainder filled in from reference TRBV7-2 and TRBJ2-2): GAGVSQSPSNKVTEKGKDVELRCDPISGHTALYWYRQSLGQGLEFLIYFQGNSAPDKSGLPSDRFSAERTGGSVSTLTIQRTQQEDSAVYLCASSPEVRDTGELFFGEGSRLTVL.

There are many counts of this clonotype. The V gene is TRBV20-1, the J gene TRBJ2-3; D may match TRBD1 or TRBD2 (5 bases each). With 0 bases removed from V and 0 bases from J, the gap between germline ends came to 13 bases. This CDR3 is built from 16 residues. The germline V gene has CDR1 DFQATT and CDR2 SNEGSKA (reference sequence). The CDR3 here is CSARDPWGTSTDTQYF. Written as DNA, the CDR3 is TGCAGTGCTAGAGATCCGTGGGGGACGAGCACAGATACGCAGTATTTT.

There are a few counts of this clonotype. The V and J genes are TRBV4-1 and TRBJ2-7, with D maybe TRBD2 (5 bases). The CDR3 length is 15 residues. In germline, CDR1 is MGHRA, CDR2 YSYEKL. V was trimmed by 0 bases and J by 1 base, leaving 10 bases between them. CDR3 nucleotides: TGCGCCAGCAGCCAAGAAGGCGGGCCTTCCTACGAGCAGTACTTC. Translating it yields CASSQEGGPSYEQYF.

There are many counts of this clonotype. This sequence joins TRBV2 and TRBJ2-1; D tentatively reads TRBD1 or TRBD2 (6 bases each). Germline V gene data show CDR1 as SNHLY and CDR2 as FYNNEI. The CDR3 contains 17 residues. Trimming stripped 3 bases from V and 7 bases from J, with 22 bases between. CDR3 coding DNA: TGTGCCAGCAGTGATTCAATAACGGGTCTAGGGGGGAATGAGCAGTTCTTC. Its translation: CASSDSITGLGGNEQFF.

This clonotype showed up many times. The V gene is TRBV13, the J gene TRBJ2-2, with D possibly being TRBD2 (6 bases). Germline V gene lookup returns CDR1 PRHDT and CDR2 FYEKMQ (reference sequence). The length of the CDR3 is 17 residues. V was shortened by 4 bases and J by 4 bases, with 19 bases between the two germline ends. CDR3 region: CASSYGDRGSPTGELFF. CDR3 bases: TGTGCCAGCAGCTACGGCGACCGGGGGAGCCCCACCGGGGAGCTGTTTTTT.

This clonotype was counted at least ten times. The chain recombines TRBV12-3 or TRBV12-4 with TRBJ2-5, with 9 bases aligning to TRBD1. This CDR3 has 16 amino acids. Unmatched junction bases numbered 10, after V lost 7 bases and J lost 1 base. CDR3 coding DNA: TGTGCCAGCATGGATAATTTGGGACAGGGCCAAGAGACCCAGTACTTC. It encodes CASMDNLGQGQETQYF.

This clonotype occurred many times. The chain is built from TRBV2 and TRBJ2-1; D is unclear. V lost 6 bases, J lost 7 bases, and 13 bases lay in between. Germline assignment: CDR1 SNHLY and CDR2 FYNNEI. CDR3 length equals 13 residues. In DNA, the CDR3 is TGTGCCAGCAGGGTCTTGGTTGAGAATGAGCAGTTCTTC. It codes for CASRVLVENEQFF.

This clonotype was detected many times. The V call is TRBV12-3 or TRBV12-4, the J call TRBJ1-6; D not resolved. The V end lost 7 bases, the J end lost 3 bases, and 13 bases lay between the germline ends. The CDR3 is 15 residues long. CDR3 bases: TGTGCCAGCAACCAACACGGCAGCTATAATTCACCCCTCCACTTT. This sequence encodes CASNQHGSYNSPLHF.

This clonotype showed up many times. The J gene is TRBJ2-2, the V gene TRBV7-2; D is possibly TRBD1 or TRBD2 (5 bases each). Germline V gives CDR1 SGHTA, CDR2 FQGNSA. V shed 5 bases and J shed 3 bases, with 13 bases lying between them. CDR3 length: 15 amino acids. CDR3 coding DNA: TGTGCCAGCAGCCTAAGGTTGGGGGACACCGGGGAGCTGTTTTTT. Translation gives CASSLRLGDTGELFF.

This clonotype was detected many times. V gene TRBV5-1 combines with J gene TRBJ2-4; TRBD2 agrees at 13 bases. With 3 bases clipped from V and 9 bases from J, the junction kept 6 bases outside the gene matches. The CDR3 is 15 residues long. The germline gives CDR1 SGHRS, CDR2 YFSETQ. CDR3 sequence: CASSSRTSGSSIQYF. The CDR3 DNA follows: TGCGCCAGCAGCTCGCGGACTAGCGGGAGTAGCATTCAGTACTTC.

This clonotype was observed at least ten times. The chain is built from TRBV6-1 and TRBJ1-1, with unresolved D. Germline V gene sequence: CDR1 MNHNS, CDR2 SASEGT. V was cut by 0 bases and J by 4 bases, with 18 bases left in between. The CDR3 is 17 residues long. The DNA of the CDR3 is TGTGCCAGCAGTGAAGCGGCGGGTGTTGGGTCAGGCACTGAAGCTTTCTTT. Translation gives CASSEAAGVGSGTEAFF.

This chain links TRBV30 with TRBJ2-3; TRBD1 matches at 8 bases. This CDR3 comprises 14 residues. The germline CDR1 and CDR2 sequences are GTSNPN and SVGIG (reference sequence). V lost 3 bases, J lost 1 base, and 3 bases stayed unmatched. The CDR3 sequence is CAWRATGGTDTQYF. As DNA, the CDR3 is TGTGCCTGGAGGGCGACAGGGGGCACAGATACGCAGTATTTT.

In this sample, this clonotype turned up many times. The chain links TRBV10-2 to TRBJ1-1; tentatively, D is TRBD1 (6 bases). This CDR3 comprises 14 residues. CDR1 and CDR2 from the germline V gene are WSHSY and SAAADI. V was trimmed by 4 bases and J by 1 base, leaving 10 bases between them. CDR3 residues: CASSGTGRNTEAFF. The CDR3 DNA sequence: TGCGCCAGCAGTGGAACAGGGAGGAACACTGAAGCTTTCTTT.